This TCR beta chain is from a study of blood T cell repertoires in COVID-19. Study at large: Samples representing acute and convalescent COVID-19 were sourced from the United States, Italy and Spain.

Study members were between about 18 and 100 years old and lived in over 20 US regions. Before being deemed recovered, Cohort 3 donors had two negative PCRs, clearance, or symptom resolution. The CDR3 is made up of 15 amino acids. V was clipped by 4 bases and J by 4 bases; unmatched bases: 4. Germline CDR1 SGHTA, CDR2 FQGNSA. Source study methods: The assay estimated nucleated cells by amplifying reference gene primers. Only in-frame clones appear in the TCRdb table, and some are missing; sequencing was by immunoSEQ multiplex PCR. The V and J calls and clone size come from that table; D and trimming were worked out from the DNA. This sample has some 390,000 clones; roughly 86% occur once, and the top ten carry about 1.7%.

This sequence originates from a woman in her thirties who had recovered from COVID-19. The material sequenced was PBMCs or T cells enriched from blood (not recorded which). V is TRBV7-2 and J is TRBJ2-2; 9 bases are shared with TRBD2. CDR3 sequence (DNA): TGTGCCAGCAGCTACCTAGCGGGGATCACCGGGGAGCTGTTTTTT. Its protein is CASSYLAGITGELFF.